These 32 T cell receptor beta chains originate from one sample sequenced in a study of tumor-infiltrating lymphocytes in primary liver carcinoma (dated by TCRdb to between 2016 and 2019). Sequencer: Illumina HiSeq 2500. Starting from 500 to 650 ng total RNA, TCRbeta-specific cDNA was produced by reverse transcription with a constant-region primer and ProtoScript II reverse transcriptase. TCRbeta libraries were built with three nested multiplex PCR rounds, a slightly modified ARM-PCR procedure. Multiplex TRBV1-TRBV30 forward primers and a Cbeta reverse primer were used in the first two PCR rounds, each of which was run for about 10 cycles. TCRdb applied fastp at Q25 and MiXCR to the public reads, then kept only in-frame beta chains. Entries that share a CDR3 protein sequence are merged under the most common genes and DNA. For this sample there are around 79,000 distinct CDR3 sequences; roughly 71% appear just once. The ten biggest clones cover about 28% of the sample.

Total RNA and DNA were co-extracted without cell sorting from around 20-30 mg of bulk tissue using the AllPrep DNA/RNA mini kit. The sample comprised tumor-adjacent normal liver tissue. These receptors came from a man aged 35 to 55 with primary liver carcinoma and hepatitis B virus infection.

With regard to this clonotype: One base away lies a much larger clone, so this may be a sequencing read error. CDR3 sequence (DNA): TGTGCCAGCAGTCCAGGGACTGACAAACACATTCAGTACTTC. This translates into CASSPGTDKHIQYF. The chain carries TRBV6-2 or TRBV6-3 and TRBJ2-4, with a weak D call TRBD2 (6 bases). The CDR3 consists of 14 residues. Germline assignment: CDR1 MNHEY and CDR2 SVGEGT.

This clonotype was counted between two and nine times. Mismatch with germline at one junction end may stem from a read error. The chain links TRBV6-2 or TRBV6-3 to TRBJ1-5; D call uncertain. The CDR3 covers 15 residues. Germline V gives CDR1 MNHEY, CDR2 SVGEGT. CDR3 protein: CASTPIPMSNQPQHF. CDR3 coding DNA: TGTGCTAGCACCCCGATCCCCATGAGCAATCAGCCCCAGCATTTT.

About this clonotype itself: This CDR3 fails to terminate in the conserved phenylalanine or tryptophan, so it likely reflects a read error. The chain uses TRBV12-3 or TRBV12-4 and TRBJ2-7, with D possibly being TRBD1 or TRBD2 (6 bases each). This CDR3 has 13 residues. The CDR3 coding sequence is TGTGTCAGCAAAGGGGGGATTAGGTACGAGCAGTACTGC. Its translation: CVSKGGIRYEQYC.

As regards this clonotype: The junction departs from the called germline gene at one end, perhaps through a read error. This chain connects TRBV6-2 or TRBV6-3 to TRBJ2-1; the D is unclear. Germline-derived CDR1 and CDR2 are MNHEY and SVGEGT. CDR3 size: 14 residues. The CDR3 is CASSYGPYGRKQFF. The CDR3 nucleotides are TGTGCCAGCAGTTACGGGCCTTATGGCAGGAAGCAATTCTTC.

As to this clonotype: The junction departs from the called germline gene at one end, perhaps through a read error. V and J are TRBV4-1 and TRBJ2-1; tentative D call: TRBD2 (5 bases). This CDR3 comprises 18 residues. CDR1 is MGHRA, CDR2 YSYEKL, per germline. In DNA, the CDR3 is TGCGCCAGCAACCAACGCTTAAATGGCTACCAAGACTACGACGAGCAGTTCTTC. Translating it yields CASNQRLNGYQDYDEQFF.

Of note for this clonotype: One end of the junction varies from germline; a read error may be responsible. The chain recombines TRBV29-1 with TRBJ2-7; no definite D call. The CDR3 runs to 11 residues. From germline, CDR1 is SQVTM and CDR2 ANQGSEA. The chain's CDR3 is CSVARSSEQYF. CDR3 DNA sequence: TGCAGCGTTGCCAGATCCAGTGAGCAATACTTC.

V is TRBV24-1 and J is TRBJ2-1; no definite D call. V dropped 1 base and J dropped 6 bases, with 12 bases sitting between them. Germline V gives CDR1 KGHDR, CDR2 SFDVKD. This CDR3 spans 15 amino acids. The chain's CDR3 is CATSDFIKPSNEQFF. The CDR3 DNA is TGTGCCACCAGTGATTTCATCAAGCCCTCCAATGAGCAGTTCTTC.

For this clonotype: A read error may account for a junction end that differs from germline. The CDR3 DNA is TGTGCCAACAGCTCTTATGACAGGGGGCCCTACGAGCAGCGCTTC. Translating gives CANSSYDRGPYEQRF. The chain is built from TRBV7-8 and TRBJ2-7; 10 bases are a match to TRBD1. This CDR3 has 15 residues. The germline gives CDR1 SGHVS, CDR2 FQNEAQ.

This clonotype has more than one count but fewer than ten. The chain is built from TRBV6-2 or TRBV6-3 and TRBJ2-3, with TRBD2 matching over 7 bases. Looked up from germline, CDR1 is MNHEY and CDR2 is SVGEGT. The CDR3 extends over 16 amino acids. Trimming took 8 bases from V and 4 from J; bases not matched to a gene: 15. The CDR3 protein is CASRQPRAGSADTQYF. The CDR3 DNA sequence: TGTGCCAGCCGCCAACCCCGAGCGGGGAGCGCAGATACGCAGTATTTT.

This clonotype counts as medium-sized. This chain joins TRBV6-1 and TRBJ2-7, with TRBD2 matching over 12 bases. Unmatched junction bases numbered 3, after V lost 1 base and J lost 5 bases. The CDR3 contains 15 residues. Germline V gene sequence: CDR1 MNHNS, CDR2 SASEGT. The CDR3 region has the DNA TGTGCCAGCAGTGAAGTGACTAGCGGGAGTGACGAGCAGTACTTC. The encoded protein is CASSEVTSGSDEQYF.

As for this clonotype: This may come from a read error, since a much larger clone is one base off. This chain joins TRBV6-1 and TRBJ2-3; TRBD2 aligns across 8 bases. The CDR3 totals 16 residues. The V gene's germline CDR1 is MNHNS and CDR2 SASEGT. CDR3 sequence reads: CASGEVRGAHTDTQYF. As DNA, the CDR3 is TGTGCCAGCGGTGAAGTGCGGGGGGCGCACACAGATACGCAGTATTTT.

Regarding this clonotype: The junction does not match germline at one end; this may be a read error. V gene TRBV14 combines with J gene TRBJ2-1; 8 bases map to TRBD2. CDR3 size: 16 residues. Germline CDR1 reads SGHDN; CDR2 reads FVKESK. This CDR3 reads CASGAVAGWVNNEQFF. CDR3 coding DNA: TGCGCCAGCGGTGCCGTAGCGGGATGGGTAAACAATGAGCAGTTCTTC.

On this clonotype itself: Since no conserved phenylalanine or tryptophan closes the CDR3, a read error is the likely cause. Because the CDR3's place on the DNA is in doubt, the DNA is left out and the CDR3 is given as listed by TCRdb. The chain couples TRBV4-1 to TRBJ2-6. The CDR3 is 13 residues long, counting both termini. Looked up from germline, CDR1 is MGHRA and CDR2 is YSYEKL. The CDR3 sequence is CASSQVGANVLTS.

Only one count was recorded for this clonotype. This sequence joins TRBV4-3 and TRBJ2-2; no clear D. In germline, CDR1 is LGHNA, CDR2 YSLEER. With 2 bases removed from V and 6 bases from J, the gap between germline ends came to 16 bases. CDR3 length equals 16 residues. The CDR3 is CASSQNKEGNPGELFF. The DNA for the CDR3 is TGCGCCAGCAGCCAAAACAAAGAAGGAAACCCCGGGGAGCTGTTTTTT.

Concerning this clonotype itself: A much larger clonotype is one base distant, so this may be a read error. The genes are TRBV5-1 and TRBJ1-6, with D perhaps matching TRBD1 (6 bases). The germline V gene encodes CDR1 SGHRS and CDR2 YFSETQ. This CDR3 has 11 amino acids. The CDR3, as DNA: TGCGCCAGCAGCTTGGCGGACAGCCTACGGTTT. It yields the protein CASSLADSLRF.

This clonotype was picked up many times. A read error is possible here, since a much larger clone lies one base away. DNA of the CDR3: TGTGCCACCCAGCGGCCGCGCTCTGGGACCAACGTCCTGACTTTC. As protein: CATQRPRSGTNVLTF. The V and J genes are TRBV11-2 and TRBJ2-6; perhaps TRBD2 as D (5 bases). This CDR3 has 15 amino acids. Germline V gene sequence: CDR1 SGHAT, CDR2 FQNNGV.

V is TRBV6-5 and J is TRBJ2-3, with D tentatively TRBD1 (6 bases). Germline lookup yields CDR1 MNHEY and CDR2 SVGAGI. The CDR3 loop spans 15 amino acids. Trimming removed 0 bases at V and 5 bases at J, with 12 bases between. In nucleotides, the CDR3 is TGTGCCAGCAGTTACTCCTGGAACAGGGTAGATACGCAGTATTTT. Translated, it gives CASSYSWNRVDTQYF.

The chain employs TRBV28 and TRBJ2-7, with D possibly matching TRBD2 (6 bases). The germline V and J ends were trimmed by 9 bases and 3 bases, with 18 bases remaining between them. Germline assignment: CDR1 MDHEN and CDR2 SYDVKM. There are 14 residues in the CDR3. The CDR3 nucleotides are TGTGCCAGTAGTGACCTGGCGGGGAACTACGAGCAGTACTTC. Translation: CASSDLAGNYEQYF. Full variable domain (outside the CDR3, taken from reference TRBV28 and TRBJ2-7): DVKVTQSSRYLVKRTGEKVFLECVQDMDHENMFWYRQDPGLGLRLIYFSYDVKMKEKGDIPEGYSVSREKKERFSLILESASTNQTSMYLCASSDLAGNYEQYFGPGTRLTVT.

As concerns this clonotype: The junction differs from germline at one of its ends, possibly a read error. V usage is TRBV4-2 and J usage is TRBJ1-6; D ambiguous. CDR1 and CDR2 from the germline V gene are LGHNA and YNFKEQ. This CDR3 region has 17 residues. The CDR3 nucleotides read TGTGCCAGCAGCCAAGATATGACAAGGAGTCTCAATTCATCCCTCCACTTT. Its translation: CASSQDMTRSLNSSLHF.

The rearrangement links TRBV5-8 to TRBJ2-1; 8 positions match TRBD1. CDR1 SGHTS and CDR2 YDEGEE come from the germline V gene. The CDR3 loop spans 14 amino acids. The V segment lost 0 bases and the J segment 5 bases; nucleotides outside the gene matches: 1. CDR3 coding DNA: TGTGCCAGCAGCTTGGGGACAGGGAACAATGAGCAGTTCTTC. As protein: CASSLGTGNNEQFF.

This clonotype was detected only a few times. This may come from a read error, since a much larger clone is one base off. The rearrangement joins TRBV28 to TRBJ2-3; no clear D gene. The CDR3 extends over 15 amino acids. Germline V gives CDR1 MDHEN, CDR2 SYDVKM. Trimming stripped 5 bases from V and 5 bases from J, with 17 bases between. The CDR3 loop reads CASSVRSALRDTQYF. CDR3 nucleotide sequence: TGTGCCAGCAGTGTCCGAAGCGCCTTAAGAGATACGCAGTATTTT.

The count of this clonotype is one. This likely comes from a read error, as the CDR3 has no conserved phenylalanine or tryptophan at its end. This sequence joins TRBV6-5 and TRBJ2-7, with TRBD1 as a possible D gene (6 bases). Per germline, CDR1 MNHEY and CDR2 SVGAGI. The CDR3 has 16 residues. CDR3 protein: CTSRPGQPASFYEQYS. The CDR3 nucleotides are TGTACCAGCAGGCCCGGACAGCCAGCATCCTTTTACGAGCAGTACTCC.

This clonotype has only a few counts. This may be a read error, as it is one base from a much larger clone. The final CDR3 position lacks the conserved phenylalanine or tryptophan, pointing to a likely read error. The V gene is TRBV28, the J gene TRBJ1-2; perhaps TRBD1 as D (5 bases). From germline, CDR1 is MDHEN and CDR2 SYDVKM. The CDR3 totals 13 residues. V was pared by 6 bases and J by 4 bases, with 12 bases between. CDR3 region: CASRSGIPYGYTC. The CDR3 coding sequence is TGTGCCAGCAGATCAGGGATTCCCTATGGCTACACCTGC.

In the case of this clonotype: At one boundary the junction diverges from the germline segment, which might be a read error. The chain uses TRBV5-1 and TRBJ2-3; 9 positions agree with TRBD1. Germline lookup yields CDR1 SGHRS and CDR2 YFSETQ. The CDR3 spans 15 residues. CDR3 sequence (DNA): TGCGCCAGCAGCAGGACAGGGGCCAACACAGATACGCAGTGTTTT. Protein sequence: CASSRTGANTDTQCF.

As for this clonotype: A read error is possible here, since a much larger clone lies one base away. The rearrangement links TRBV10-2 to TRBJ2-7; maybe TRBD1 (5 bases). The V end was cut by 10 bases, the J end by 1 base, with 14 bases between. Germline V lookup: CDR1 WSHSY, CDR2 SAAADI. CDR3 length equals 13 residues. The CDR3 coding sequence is TGCGCCACCAGACAGCTTTTGTCCTACGAGCAGTACTTC. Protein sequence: CATRQLLSYEQYF.

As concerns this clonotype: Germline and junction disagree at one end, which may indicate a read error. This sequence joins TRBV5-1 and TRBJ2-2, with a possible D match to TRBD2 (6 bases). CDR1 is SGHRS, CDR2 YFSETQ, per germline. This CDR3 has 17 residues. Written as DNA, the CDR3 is TGCGCCAGCAGCTTGGCAACGGGAGTATCGAACATCGGGGAGCTGTTTTTT. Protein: CASSLATGVSNIGELFF. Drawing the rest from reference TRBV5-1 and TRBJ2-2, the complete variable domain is KAGVTQTPRYLIKTRGQQVTLSCSPISGHRSVSWYQQTPGQGLQFLFEYFSETQRNKGNFPGRFSGRQFSNSRSEMNVSTLELGDSALYLCASSLATGVSNIGELFFGEGSRLTVL.

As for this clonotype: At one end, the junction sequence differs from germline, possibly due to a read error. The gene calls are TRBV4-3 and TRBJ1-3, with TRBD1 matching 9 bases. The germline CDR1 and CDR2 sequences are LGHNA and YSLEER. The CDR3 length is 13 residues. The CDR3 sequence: CASSQDRGNAIYF. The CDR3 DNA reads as TGCGCCAGTAGCCAGGACAGGGGAAACGCCATATATTTT.

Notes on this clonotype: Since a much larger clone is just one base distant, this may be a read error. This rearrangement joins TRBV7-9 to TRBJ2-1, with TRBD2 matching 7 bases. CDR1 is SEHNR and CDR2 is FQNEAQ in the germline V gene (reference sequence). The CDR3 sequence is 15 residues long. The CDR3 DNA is TGTGCCAGCCAATCCCGGTCAGCGGGATTCAATGAGCAGCTCTTC. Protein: CASQSRSAGFNEQLF.

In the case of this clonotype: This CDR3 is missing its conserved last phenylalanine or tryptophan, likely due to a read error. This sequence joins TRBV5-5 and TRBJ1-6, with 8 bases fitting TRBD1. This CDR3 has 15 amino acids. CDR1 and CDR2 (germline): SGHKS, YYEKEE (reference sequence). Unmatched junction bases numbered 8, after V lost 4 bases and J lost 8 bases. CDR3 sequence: CASSPAGTGDSPLHL. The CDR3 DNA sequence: TGTGCCAGCAGCCCTGCCGGGACAGGTGATTCACCCCTCCACCTT.

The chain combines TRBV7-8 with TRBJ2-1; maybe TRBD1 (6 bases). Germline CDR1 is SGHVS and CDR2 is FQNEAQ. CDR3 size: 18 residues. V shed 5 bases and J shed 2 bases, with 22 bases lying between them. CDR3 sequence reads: CASSPHGGSAVPYNEQFF. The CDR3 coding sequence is TGTGCCAGCAGCCCGCATGGGGGCTCAGCGGTCCCCTACAATGAGCAGTTCTTC.

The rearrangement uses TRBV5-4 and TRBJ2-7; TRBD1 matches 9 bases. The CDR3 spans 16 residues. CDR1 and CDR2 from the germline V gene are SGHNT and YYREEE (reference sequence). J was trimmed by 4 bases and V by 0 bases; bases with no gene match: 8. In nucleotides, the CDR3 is TGTGCCAGCAGCTTGGGCCCCGGGACAGGGAGATACGAGCAGTACTTC. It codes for CASSLGPGTGRYEQYF.

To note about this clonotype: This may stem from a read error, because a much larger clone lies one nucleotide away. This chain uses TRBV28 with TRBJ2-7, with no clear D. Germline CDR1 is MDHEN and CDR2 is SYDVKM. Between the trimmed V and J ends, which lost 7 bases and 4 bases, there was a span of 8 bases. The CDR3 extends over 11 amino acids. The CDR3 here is CASNGPYEQYF. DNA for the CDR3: TGTGCCAGCAACGGACCGTACGAGCAGTACTTC. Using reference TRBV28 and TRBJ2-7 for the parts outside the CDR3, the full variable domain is DVKVTQSSRYLVKRTGEKVFLECVQDMDHENMFWYRQDPGLGLRLIYFSYDVKMKEKGDIPEGYSVSREKKERFSLILESASTNQTSMYLCASNGPYEQYFGPGTRLTVT.